This T cell receptor beta chain was profiled in a study of blood T cell repertoires in COVID-19. Study-wide background: Acute and convalescent COVID-19 specimens originated in the United States, Italy and Spain.

In germline, CDR1 is SGHKS, CDR2 YYEKEE (reference sequence). The CDR3 has 17 amino acids. V shed 1 base, J shed 0 bases, and the junction held 6 bases outside the gene matches. Per the authors' pipeline: Amplification from reference gene primers served as the basis for estimated nucleated cell counts. Sequencing used immunoSEQ multiplex PCR; TCRdb keeps in-frame clones, though not all of them. V and J calls and clone size are as listed in that table; D and trimming were resolved from the DNA. The sample has 260,000 or so clones; over 75% are singletons. The chain is built from TRBV5-5 and TRBJ2-1; 8 bases match TRBD2. The sample was PBMCs or T cells enriched from blood (not recorded which). The source is a man younger than 30 who had recovered from COVID-19. The CDR3, as DNA: TGTGCCAGCAGCTTGTCTAGCGGGCCGAACTCCTACAATGAGCAGTTCTTC. Translating gives CASSLSSGPNSYNEQFF.